This TCR beta chain was observed in a study of blood T cell repertoires in COVID-19. Across the whole study: The United States, Italy and Spain supplied acute and convalescent COVID-19 samples.

Profiling relied on immunoSEQ multiplex PCR, and the TCRdb table lists in-frame clones only, not all of them. This repertoire shows approximately 140,000 clones, approximately 88% found once; its top ten account for roughly 30%. Deletions cut 3 bases from V and 10 bases from J, with 13 bases between. This CDR3 is 14 amino acids long. Germline CDR1 LNHDA, CDR2 SQIVND (reference sequence). Material: peripheral blood. This clonotype originated in a human donor in a cohort sampled during active COVID-19. The chain is built from TRBV19 and TRBJ1-6, with a weak D call TRBD1 (6 bases). The CDR3 sequence: CASSISQGRSPLHF. CDR3 DNA sequence: TGTGCCAGTAGTATCTCACAGGGACGATCACCCCTCCACTTT.